The next 14 T cell receptor beta chains were all read from a single sample in a study of blood T cell repertoires in COVID-19. Using immunoSEQ multiplex PCR, the repertoire was profiled, and TCRdb retains in-frame clones only, with some absent. The sample has some 28,000 clones, 75% to 90% seen once. What was sequenced was peripheral blood. Receptors originate from a man aged 70-80 years with active COVID-19.

The V call is TRBV12-3 or TRBV12-4, the J call TRBJ2-3; 8 nucleotides agree with TRBD2. The CDR3 contains 13 residues. Trimming removed 3 bases from V and 9 bases from J; junction bases left unmatched: 5. Here the CDR3 reads CASSLSGGFTQYF. DNA of the CDR3: TGTGCCAGCAGTTTGAGCGGGGGCTTCACGCAGTATTTT.

V and J are TRBV27 and TRBJ2-1; 9 positions match TRBD1. The CDR3 totals 18 residues. V shed 7 bases and J 8 bases; nucleotides not matched to a gene: 21. Germline values: CDR1 MNHEY, CDR2 SMNVEV (reference sequence). CDR3 DNA sequence: TGTGCCAGCACTTCGGACGGTAAACAGGGGGCGAGAAAGGATGAGCAGTTCTTC. Translated: CASTSDGKQGARKDEQFF.

The sample holds a few counts of this clone. The rearrangement joins TRBV4-2 to TRBJ1-4; TRBD1 is a possible D gene (5 bases). CDR1 is LGHNA and CDR2 is YNFKEQ in the germline V gene. CDR3 length: 15 residues. Trimming shortened V by 1 base and J by 1 base, and 7 bases separated the two germline ends. CDR3 loop: CASSQGGGTNEKLFF. The DNA of the CDR3 is TGTGCCAGCAGCCAAGGGGGGGGAACTAATGAAAAACTGTTTTTT.

The genes are TRBV6-2 or TRBV6-3 and TRBJ2-3, with 10 bases aligning to TRBD2. V was pared by 6 bases and J by 3 bases, with 9 bases of the junction left unmatched. The CDR3 is 16 residues long. Germline CDR1 reads MNHEY; CDR2 reads SVGEGT. The DNA of the CDR3 is TGTGCCAGCAGCCCTAGTAGCGGGGGGATGACAGATACGCAGTATTTT. Its protein is CASSPSSGGMTDTQYF.

The chain is built from TRBV20-1 and TRBJ1-1; D is uncertain. The CDR3 contains 15 residues. CDR1 is DFQATT and CDR2 is SNEGSKA in the germline V gene (reference sequence). Trimming took off 3 bases at V and 3 bases at J, with 17 bases between the two ends. The DNA of the CDR3 is TGCAGTGCTAGTCGGTCGGCTCGTCGGGACACTGAAGCTTTCTTT. Protein sequence: CSASRSARRDTEAFF.

The chain uses TRBV5-1 and TRBJ2-5; the D gene is possibly TRBD1 (5 bases). The CDR3 spans 14 residues. Trimming took off 1 base at V and 1 base at J, with 8 bases between the two ends. Germline V gives CDR1 SGHRS, CDR2 YFSETQ. The CDR3 sequence: CASSLIDSQETQYF. As DNA, the CDR3 is TGCGCCAGCAGCTTGATAGACAGCCAAGAGACCCAGTACTTC.

This chain joins TRBV6-5 and TRBJ1-2, with 7 bases aligning to TRBD1. There are 13 residues in the CDR3. Germline CDR1 and CDR2: MNHEY and SVGAGI. V shed 7 bases, J shed 3 bases, and the junction held 5 bases outside the gene matches. The CDR3 is CASTLTGYYGYTF. CDR3 DNA sequence: TGTGCCAGCACCCTGACAGGGTACTATGGCTACACCTTC.

The chain recombines TRBV3-1 (or the pseudogene TRBV3-2) with TRBJ1-2; no firm D call. This CDR3 spans 13 amino acids. Germline V gene lookup returns CDR1 LGHDT and CDR2 YNNKEL (reference sequence). V was pared by 0 bases and J by 5 bases, with 7 bases between. The CDR3 protein is CASSQDLAYGYTF. The CDR3 DNA reads TGTGCCAGCAGCCAAGATCTGGCTTATGGCTACACCTTC.

The CDR3 is CASSLKRTKKDEKLFF. Here the CDR3 DNA reads TGTGCCAGCAGCTTAAAGCGGACGAAAAAGGATGAAAAACTGTTTTTT. This sequence joins TRBV11-1 and TRBJ1-4; D call uncertain. This CDR3 comprises 16 residues. Trimming shortened V by 2 bases and J by 6 bases, and 16 bases separated the two germline ends. From germline, CDR1 is SGHAT and CDR2 FQDESV (reference sequence). The variable domain in full, with the rest retrieved from reference TRBV11-1 and TRBJ1-4, is EAEVAQSPRYKITEKSQAVAFWCDPISGHATLYWYRQILGQGPELLVQFQDESVVDDSQLPKDRFSAERLKGVDSTLKIQPAELGDSAMYLCASSLKRTKKDEKLFFGSGTQLSVL.

The rearrangement joins TRBV5-1 to TRBJ1-1, with a tentative D call TRBD1 (5 bases). The germline V gene has CDR1 SGHRS and CDR2 YFSETQ. The CDR3 extends over 13 amino acids. V was trimmed by 3 bases and J by 7 bases, leaving 13 bases between them. CDR3 in amino acids: CASSSLGRVEAFF. The DNA of the CDR3 is TGCGCCAGCAGCTCCCTGGGCAGGGTTGAAGCTTTCTTT.

The V gene is TRBV20-1, the J gene TRBJ1-1; TRBD1 aligns across 7 bases. CDR3 length: 16 residues. Germline lookup yields CDR1 DFQATT and CDR2 SNEGSKA (reference sequence). J gave up 0 bases and V 3 bases, and 10 bases lay outside the gene matches. The DNA of the CDR3 is TGCAGTGCTAGTTCCCCGAGACAGGGCTTGAACACTGAAGCTTTCTTT. This sequence encodes CSASSPRQGLNTEAFF.

This sequence joins TRBV11-3 and TRBJ2-5; tentative D call: TRBD2 (6 bases). There are 14 residues in the CDR3. Trimming pared 1 base from V and 5 bases from J, leaving 11 bases between. Germline V CDR1 and CDR2: SGHNT, YENEEA. The CDR3 nucleotides read TGTGCCAGCAGCTTAGCCGGGAGAGGGGAGACCCAGTACTTC. This gives the protein CASSLAGRGETQYF.

This clone is medium-sized in the sample. The chain carries TRBV10-2 and TRBJ1-2; weak D call: TRBD1 (6 bases). Trimming took 2 bases from V and 7 from J, leaving 11 bases between them. Germline V gene sequence: CDR1 WSHSY, CDR2 SAAADI. The CDR3 spans 13 residues. CDR3 DNA: TGCGCCAGCAGTGAGAGTAACAGGGCTGGCTACACCTTC. Its protein product is CASSESNRAGYTF.

The chain is built from TRBV29-1 and TRBJ1-3, with TRBD1 matching over 7 bases. The germline gives CDR1 SQVTM, CDR2 ANQGSEA. V lost 4 bases, J lost 2 bases, and 5 bases stayed unmatched. This CDR3 is 14 amino acids long. CDR3 amino acids: CSVVFDRAGNTIYF. CDR3 nucleotides: TGCAGCGTTGTCTTCGACAGGGCTGGAAACACCATATATTTT.